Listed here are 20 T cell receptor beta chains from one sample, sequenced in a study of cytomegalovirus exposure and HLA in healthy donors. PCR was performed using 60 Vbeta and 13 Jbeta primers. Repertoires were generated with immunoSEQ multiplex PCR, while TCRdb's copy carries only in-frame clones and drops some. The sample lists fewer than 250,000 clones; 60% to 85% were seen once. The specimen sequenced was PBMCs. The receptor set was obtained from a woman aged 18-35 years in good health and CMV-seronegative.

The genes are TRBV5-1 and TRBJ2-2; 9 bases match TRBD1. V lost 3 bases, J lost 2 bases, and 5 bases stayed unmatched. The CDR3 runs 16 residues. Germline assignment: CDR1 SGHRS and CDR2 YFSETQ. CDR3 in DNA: TGCGCCAGCAGCTCTGGACAGGGGATTAACACCGGGGAGCTGTTTTTT. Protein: CASSSGQGINTGELFF. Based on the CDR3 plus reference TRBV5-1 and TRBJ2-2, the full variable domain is KAGVTQTPRYLIKTRGQQVTLSCSPISGHRSVSWYQQTPGQGLQFLFEYFSETQRNKGNFPGRFSGRQFSNSRSEMNVSTLELGDSALYLCASSSGQGINTGELFFGEGSRLTVL.

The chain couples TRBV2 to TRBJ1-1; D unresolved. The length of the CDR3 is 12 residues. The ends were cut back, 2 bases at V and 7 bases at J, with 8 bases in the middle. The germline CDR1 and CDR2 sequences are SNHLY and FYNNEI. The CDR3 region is CASSEWRVEAFF. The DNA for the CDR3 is TGTGCCAGCAGTGAATGGCGGGTTGAAGCTTTCTTT.

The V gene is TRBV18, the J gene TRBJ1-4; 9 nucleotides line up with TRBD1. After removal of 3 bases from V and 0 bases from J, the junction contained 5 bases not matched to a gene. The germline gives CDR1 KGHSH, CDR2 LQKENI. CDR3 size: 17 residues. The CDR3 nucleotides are TGTGCCAGCTCACCGATTACAGGGGGCTCAACTAATGAAAAACTGTTTTTT. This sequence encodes CASSPITGGSTNEKLFF.

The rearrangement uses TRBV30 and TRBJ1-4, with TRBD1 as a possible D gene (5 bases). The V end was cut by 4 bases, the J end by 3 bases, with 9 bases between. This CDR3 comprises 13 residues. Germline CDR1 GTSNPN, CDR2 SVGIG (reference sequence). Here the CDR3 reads CAWKGGANEKLFF. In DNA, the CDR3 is TGTGCCTGGAAGGGAGGGGCTAATGAAAAACTGTTTTTT.

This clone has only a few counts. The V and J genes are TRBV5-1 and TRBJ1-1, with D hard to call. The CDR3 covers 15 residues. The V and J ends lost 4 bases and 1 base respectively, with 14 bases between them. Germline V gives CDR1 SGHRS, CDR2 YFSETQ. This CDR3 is CASSQDVGENTEAFF. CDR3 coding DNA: TGCGCCAGCAGCCAGGATGTCGGGGAGAACACTGAAGCTTTCTTT.

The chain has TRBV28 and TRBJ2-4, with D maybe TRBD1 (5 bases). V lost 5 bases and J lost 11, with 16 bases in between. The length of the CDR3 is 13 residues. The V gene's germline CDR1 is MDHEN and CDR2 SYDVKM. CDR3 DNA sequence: TGTGCCAGCAGTAACCCCCAAGGGGCCGTTCAGTACTTC. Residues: CASSNPQGAVQYF. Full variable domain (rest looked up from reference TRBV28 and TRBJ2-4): DVKVTQSSRYLVKRTGEKVFLECVQDMDHENMFWYRQDPGLGLRLIYFSYDVKMKEKGDIPEGYSVSREKKERFSLILESASTNQTSMYLCASSNPQGAVQYFGAGTRLSVL.

This chain's CDR3 is CASSGVTNEKLFF. In DNA, the CDR3 is TGTGCCAGCAGTGGAGTAACTAATGAAAAACTGTTTTTT. The V gene is TRBV6-6, the J gene TRBJ1-4; D call uncertain. V dropped 5 bases and J dropped 1 base, with 5 bases sitting between them. Germline V gene data show CDR1 as MNHNY and CDR2 as SVGAGI (reference sequence). The CDR3 sequence is 13 residues long.

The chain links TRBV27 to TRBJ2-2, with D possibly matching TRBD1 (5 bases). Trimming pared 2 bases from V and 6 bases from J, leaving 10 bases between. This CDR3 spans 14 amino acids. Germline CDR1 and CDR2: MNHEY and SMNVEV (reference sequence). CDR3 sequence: CASSLPGRPGELFF. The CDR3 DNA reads TGTGCCAGCAGTTTACCAGGGCGTCCCGGGGAGCTGTTTTTT.

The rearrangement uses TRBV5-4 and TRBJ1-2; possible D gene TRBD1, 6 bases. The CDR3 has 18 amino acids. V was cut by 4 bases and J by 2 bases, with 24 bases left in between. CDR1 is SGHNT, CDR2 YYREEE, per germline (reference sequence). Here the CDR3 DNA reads TGTGCCAGCAGCCCCACTTGGGGTACGGGGGGCGCAAACTATGGCTACACCTTC. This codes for CASSPTWGTGGANYGYTF. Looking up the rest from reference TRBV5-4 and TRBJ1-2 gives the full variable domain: ETGVTQSPTHLIKTRGQQVTLRCSSQSGHNTVSWYQQALGQGPQFIFQYYREEENGRGNFPPRFSGLQFPNYSSELNVNALELDDSALYLCASSPTWGTGGANYGYTFGSGTRLTVV.

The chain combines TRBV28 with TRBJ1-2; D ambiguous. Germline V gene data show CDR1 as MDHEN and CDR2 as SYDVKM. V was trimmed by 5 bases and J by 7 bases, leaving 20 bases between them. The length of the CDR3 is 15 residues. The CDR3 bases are TGTGCCAGCAGTATACCTCGGGGATGGTCGGGTGGCTACACCTTC. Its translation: CASSIPRGWSGGYTF.

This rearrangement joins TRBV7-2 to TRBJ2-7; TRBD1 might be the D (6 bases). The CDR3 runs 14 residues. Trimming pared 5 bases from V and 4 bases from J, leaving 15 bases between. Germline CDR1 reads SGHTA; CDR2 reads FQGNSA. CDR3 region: CASSPSTDRYEQYF. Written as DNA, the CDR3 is TGTGCCAGCAGCCCCTCGACAGACAGGTACGAGCAGTACTTC.

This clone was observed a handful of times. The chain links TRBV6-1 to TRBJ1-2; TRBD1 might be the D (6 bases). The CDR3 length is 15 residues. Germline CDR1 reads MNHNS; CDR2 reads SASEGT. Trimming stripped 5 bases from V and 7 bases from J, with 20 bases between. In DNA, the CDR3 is TGTGCCAGCAGTTCTGCGGAGGCGGGGGCGGGTGGCTACACCTTC. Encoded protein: CASSSAEAGAGGYTF.

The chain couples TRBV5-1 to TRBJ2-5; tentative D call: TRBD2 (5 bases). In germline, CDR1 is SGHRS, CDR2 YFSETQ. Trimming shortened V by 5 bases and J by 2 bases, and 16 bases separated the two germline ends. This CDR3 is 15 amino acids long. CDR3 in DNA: TGCGCCAGCAGTGTATCACGGCTAGCTCAAGAGACCCAGTACTTC. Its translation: CASSVSRLAQETQYF.

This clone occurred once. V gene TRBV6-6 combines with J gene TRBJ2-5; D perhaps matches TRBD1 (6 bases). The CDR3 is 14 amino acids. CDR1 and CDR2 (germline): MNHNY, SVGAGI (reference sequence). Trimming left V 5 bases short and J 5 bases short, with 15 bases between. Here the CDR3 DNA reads TGTGCCAGCAGTAAGAACAGGGTTCTGGAGACCCAGTACTTC. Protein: CASSKNRVLETQYF.

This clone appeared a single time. CDR3 loop: CASSLDSGGETQYF. The CDR3 DNA reads TGTGCCAGCAGCTTGGACTCGGGTGGTGAGACCCAGTACTTC. The chain links TRBV5-5 to TRBJ2-5; D is uncertain. Deletions cut 0 bases from V and 5 bases from J, with 11 bases between. The germline V gene has CDR1 SGHKS and CDR2 YYEKEE (reference sequence). The CDR3 has 14 residues.

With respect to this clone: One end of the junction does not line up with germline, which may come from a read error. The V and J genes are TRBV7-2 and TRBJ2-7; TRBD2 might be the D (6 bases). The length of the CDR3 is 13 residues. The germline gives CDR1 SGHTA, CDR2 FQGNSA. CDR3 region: CVSKSGEWCEQYF. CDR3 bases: TGTGTCAGCAAATCGGGGGAATGGTGCGAGCAGTACTTC.

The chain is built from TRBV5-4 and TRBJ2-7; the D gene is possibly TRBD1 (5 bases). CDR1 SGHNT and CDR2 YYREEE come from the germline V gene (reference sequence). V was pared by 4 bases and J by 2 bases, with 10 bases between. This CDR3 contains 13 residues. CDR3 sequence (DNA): TGTGCCAGCAGCGCAGGGCAAACCTACGAGCAGTACTTC. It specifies CASSAGQTYEQYF.

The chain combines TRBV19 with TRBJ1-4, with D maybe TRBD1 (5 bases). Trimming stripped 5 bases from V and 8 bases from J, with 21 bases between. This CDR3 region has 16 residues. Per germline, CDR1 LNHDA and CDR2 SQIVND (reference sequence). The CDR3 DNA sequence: TGTGCCAGTAGTTCCCTTGGGGCAGGCGAAAGGGAAAAACTGTTTTTT. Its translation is CASSSLGAGEREKLFF.

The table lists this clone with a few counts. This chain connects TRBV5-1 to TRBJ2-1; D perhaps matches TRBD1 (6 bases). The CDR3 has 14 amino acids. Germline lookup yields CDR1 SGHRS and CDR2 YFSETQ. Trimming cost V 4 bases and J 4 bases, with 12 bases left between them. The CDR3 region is CASSPRDIYNEQFF. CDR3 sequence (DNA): TGCGCCAGCAGCCCGAGGGACATTTACAATGAGCAGTTCTTC.

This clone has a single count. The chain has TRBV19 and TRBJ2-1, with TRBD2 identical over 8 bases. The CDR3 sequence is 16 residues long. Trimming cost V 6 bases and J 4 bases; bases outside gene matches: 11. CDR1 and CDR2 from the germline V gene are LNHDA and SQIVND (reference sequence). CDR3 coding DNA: TGTGCCAGTAGCACCGACAGCGGGGGTATTTACAATGAGCAGTTCTTC. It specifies CASSTDSGGIYNEQFF.